The T cell receptor beta chain described here comes from a study of stem cell transplantation in POMP-related autoinflammatory disease. Looking at the study overall: Hypothesis: faulty thymoproteasomes impair CD8+ T-cell selection, skewing TRB repertoires.

As concerns this clone: Its antigen is not known.

Study-level findings and limits: A trend toward lower repertoire diversity and greater clonality appeared in every analyzed T-cell subset of PRAID patients.

Profiled with immunoSEQ multiplex PCR; TCRdb holds only in-frame clones, not every one. The data hold about 32,000 clones, with around 88% observed a single time. V shed 4 bases, J shed 2 bases, and the junction held 5 bases outside the gene matches. The CDR3 runs to 14 residues. Germline V CDR1 and CDR2: SGHRS, YFSETQ. The origin of this receptor is a human donor with POMP-related autoinflammation and immune dysregulation (PRAID). Sequenced material: CD4+ T cells from PBMCs, taken before stem cell transplantation. The V and J genes are TRBV5-1 and TRBJ2-7, with 8 bases aligning to TRBD2. CDR3: CASSPGLGAYEQYF. The CDR3 DNA reads as TGCGCCAGCAGCCCGGGACTAGGCGCCTACGAGCAGTACTTC. Variable domain in full (rest from reference TRBV5-1 and TRBJ2-7): KAGVTQTPRYLIKTRGQQVTLSCSPISGHRSVSWYQQTPGQGLQFLFEYFSETQRNKGNFPGRFSGRQFSNSRSEMNVSTLELGDSALYLCASSPGLGAYEQYFGPGTRLTVT.